The 9 T cell receptor beta chains below were found in one sample sequenced in a study of blood T cells in healthy people across ages (dated by TCRdb to 2013 to 2016). Library creation used 5' RACE. Instrument on record: Illumina HiSeq 2500. The second PCR ran for roughly 6 to 11 cycles and used a J-beta primer mix along with a sample-barcoded 5' primer. The raw public data were reprocessed by TCRdb itself: fastp quality trimming at Q25, MiXCR clonotype calling, in-frame beta chains only. When rows share a CDR3 protein, they turn into one entry using the most common DNA and genes. Present in this sample are over a million distinct CDR3 sequences, roughly 43% of which were seen just once. Jointly, the top ten make up less than 5% of the sample. Sequencing input: blood. These receptor sequences come from a woman aged 18-29 years in good health.

The chain couples TRBV7-9 to TRBJ2-1, with 10 bases lining up with TRBD1. With 0 bases clipped from V and 6 bases from J, the junction kept 2 bases outside the gene matches. The CDR3 has 15 amino acids. Germline V gene sequence: CDR1 SEHNR, CDR2 FQNEAQ (reference sequence). This chain's CDR3 is CASSLAGQGINEQFF. CDR3 DNA sequence: TGTGCCAGCAGCTTAGCGGGACAGGGGATCAATGAGCAGTTCTTC.

This clonotype was seen only a few times. The V call is TRBV6-6, the J call TRBJ2-7; a possible D gene is TRBD2 (5 bases). CDR3 length: 15 amino acids. V lost 2 bases to trimming and J lost 0 bases, with 11 bases between them. Germline V gene sequence: CDR1 MNHNY, CDR2 SVGAGI (reference sequence). The CDR3, as DNA: TGTGCCAGCAGTTACACGAAGGACTTCTCCTACGAGCAGTACTTC. Protein sequence: CASSYTKDFSYEQYF.

The chain is built from TRBV5-1 and TRBJ2-7; TRBD1 matches at 7 bases. There are 17 residues in the CDR3. V shed 4 bases, J shed 3 bases, and the junction held 16 bases outside the gene matches. Per germline, CDR1 SGHRS and CDR2 YFSETQ. In DNA form, the CDR3 reads TGCGCCAGCAGCATAACCAACAGGGGCGACCCAAACTACGAGCAGTACTTC. Amino acid sequence: CASSITNRGDPNYEQYF.

This chain joins TRBV7-8 and TRBJ1-6, with a tentative D call TRBD1 (5 bases). Germline CDR1 SGHVS, CDR2 FQNEAQ. Trimming stripped 0 bases from V and 9 bases from J, with 9 bases between. This CDR3 is built from 14 residues. As DNA, the CDR3 is TGTGCCAGCAGCTTAGCACCAGGGAGTTCACCCCTCCACTTT. This codes for CASSLAPGSSPLHF.

The rearrangement links TRBV25-1 to TRBJ2-7; a weak D match, TRBD1 (6 bases). Trimming stripped 7 bases from V and 7 bases from J, with 17 bases between. The CDR3 contains 13 residues. Germline CDR1 MGHDK, CDR2 SYGVNS. CDR3 coding DNA: TGTGCCAGCAACCTCCAGGGGTCGGATGAGCAGTACTTC. This translates into CASNLQGSDEQYF.

The chain uses TRBV10-3 and TRBJ1-5; D remains ambiguous. Looked up from germline, CDR1 is ENHRY and CDR2 is SYGVKD. V was clipped by 10 bases and J by 2 bases, with 12 bases between them. The CDR3 is 13 amino acids. The CDR3, as DNA: TGTGCCAGTCAAGGGAATGGCAATCAGCCCCAGCATTTT. Its translation is CASQGNGNQPQHF.

The rearrangement joins TRBV5-1 to TRBJ2-2; TRBD1 agrees at 7 bases. The junction had 7 bases not matched to a gene; V was cut back by 1 base and J by 7 bases. The CDR3 sequence is 15 residues long. The germline CDR1 and CDR2 sequences are SGHRS and YFSETQ. CDR3 residues: CASSLRQGYGGELFF. Here the CDR3 DNA reads TGCGCCAGCAGCTTGCGACAGGGTTACGGCGGGGAGCTGTTTTTT. The full variable domain, with the rest looked up from reference TRBV5-1 and TRBJ2-2, is KAGVTQTPRYLIKTRGQQVTLSCSPISGHRSVSWYQQTPGQGLQFLFEYFSETQRNKGNFPGRFSGRQFSNSRSEMNVSTLELGDSALYLCASSLRQGYGGELFFGEGSRLTVL.

The chain carries TRBV24-1 and TRBJ2-1, with TRBD1 identical over 8 bases. The CDR3 runs to 15 residues. Germline assignment: CDR1 KGHDR and CDR2 SFDVKD. Trimming at V came to 4 bases and at J to 6 bases, leaving 7 bases not matched to a gene. Written as DNA, the CDR3 is TGTGCCACCAGTGACCTGGACAGGGCGGTCAATGAGCAGTTCTTC. Residues: CATSDLDRAVNEQFF.

The chain joins TRBV27 to TRBJ2-7; weak D call: TRBD1 (6 bases). The CDR3 is made up of 14 amino acids. The ends were cut back, 5 bases at V and 5 bases at J, with 16 bases in the middle. CDR1 and CDR2 (germline): MNHEY, SMNVEV (reference sequence). In nucleotides, the CDR3 is TGTGCCAGCAGTCTAGGGGGAACCCACCACGAGCAGTACTTC. Translation: CASSLGGTHHEQYF.